This passage covers 21 T cell receptor beta chains from one sample sequenced in a study of Graves' ophthalmopathy and Graves' hyperthyroidism (dated 2018 in TCRdb). TCRdb shows the sequencer as Illumina HiSeq 2000. For repertoire sequencing, the TCR beta CDR3 regions were amplified from RNA transcripts. The first round was an RT-PCR using HTBI primers with the Qiagen OneStep RT-PCR kit, and this first round was followed by a second-round multiplex PCR, then size selection and purification. The raw public reads went through TCRdb reprocessing: fastp at Q25, MiXCR clone calling, in-frame beta chains kept. For every CDR3 protein sequence, its rows merge into one entry that carries the most common genes and DNA. This sample gives 450,000 or so distinct CDR3 sequences in total; roughly 14% of them show up just once. Together, the top ten hold 9.5% to 10% of the sample. The sample was blood. Source of these receptors: a woman in her 30s with Graves' ophthalmopathy. Donor details come from another sample of the same person, matched by shared clones.

V usage is TRBV12-5 and J usage is TRBJ1-1; D remains unclear. The germline V gene encodes CDR1 LGHNT and CDR2 FRNRAP. CDR3 length: 13 amino acids. Trimming pared 6 bases from V and 3 bases from J, leaving 11 bases between. Here the CDR3 reads CASGRREDTEAFF. Here the CDR3 DNA reads TGTGCTAGTGGCCGGCGGGAGGACACTGAAGCTTTCTTT. The whole variable domain, filled in from reference TRBV12-5 and TRBJ1-1, reads DARVTQTPRHKVTEMGQEVTMRCQPILGHNTVFWYRQTMMQGLELLAYFRNRAPLDDSGMPKDRFSAEMPDATLATLKIQPSEPRDSAVYFCASGRREDTEAFFGQGTRLTVV.

The table lists this clonotype with many counts. The V gene is TRBV6-5, the J gene TRBJ1-3, with D unclear. The CDR3 has 15 residues. Germline V gene data show CDR1 as MNHEY and CDR2 as SVGAGI. With 2 bases removed from V and 0 bases from J, the gap between germline ends came to 8 bases. CDR3 loop: CASSYRLNSGNTIYF. CDR3 coding DNA: TGTGCCAGCAGTTACCGGCTAAACTCTGGAAACACCATATATTTT.

Concerning this clonotype: This could be a read error, since a much larger clone is one nucleotide away. The chain is built from TRBV6-1 and TRBJ2-7; D possibly matches TRBD1 or TRBD2 (5 bases each). The germline V gene encodes CDR1 MNHNS and CDR2 SASEGT. This CDR3 contains 12 residues. V lost 6 bases, J lost 6 bases, and 12 bases lay in between. The CDR3 DNA sequence: TGTGCCAGCAGCTCCGGGGCTTCCGAGCAGTACGTC. Translation gives CASSSGASEQYV.

The CDR3 region is CASSLPGVAEAFF. In DNA, the CDR3 is TGTGCCAGCAGTTTACCAGGGGTGGCTGAAGCTTTCTTT. The chain combines TRBV28 with TRBJ1-1; D is possibly TRBD1 (6 bases). Germline lookup yields CDR1 MDHEN and CDR2 SYDVKM. V dropped 2 bases and J dropped 6 bases, with 10 bases sitting between them. The CDR3 length is 13 residues.

This sequence joins TRBV27 and TRBJ2-2, with 12 bases fitting TRBD2. This CDR3 contains 18 residues. Germline CDR1 and CDR2: MNHEY and SMNVEV (reference sequence). V shed 6 bases, J shed 6 bases, and the junction held 14 bases outside the gene matches. Written as DNA, the CDR3 is TGTGCCAGCAGATCTGGACTAGCGGGATTTTTGTTCCCCGGGGAGCTGTTTTTT. The encoded protein is CASRSGLAGFLFPGELFF.

As to this clonotype: This may arise from a read error, as a much more abundant clone is one base away. The genes are TRBV6-4 and TRBJ1-5; 7 bases map to TRBD1. CDR3 length: 13 residues. Germline loops: CDR1 MRHNA, CDR2 SNTAGT. CDR3 nucleotides: TGTGCCAGCAGCGACAGGGCCAATCAGCCCGAGCATTTT. Encoded protein: CASSDRANQPEHF.

There are many counts of this clonotype. The rearrangement links TRBV5-1 to TRBJ1-1, with a weak D call TRBD1 (5 bases). The length of the CDR3 is 14 residues. Germline V gene lookup returns CDR1 SGHRS and CDR2 YFSETQ. Trimming removed 4 bases at V and 7 bases at J, with 17 bases between. CDR3 DNA: TGCGCCAGCAGCAGGGAGGGGTCGGTCGATGAAGCTTTCTTT. This encodes CASSREGSVDEAFF.

This clonotype showed up many times. V usage is TRBV11-2 and J usage is TRBJ2-5; 12 bases map to TRBD2. The V and J ends lost 4 bases and 5 bases, in that order; junction bases with no gene match: 11. This CDR3 has 17 amino acids. Germline V lookup: CDR1 SGHAT, CDR2 FQNNGV. The CDR3 region is CASSSGRLAGAGETQYF. In DNA, the CDR3 is TGTGCCAGCAGCTCAGGGAGACTAGCGGGGGCAGGGGAGACCCAGTACTTC.

This clonotype was picked up many times. The V and J genes are TRBV6-5 and TRBJ1-1; possible D gene TRBD1, 5 bases. Germline-derived CDR1 and CDR2 are MNHEY and SVGAGI. The CDR3 sequence is 13 residues long. V was pared by 2 bases and J by 4 bases, with 8 bases between. DNA of the CDR3: TGTGCCAGCAGTTACGGGGGGGGCACTGAAGCTTTCTTT. Its translation is CASSYGGGTEAFF.

In its sample, this clonotype was seen a few times. The rearrangement links TRBV30 to TRBJ1-2; possibly TRBD1 for D (6 bases). The germline gives CDR1 GTSNPN, CDR2 SVGIG (reference sequence). This CDR3 has 14 residues. The V end was cut by 3 bases, the J end by 7 bases, with 18 bases between. The CDR3 DNA is TGTGCCTGGAGACACGACAGGCGCGGTAGTGGCTACACCTTC. Its translation: CAWRHDRRGSGYTF.

This clonotype has ten or more counts. The chain combines TRBV6-1 with TRBJ1-5; TRBD1 is a possible D gene (6 bases). Germline V CDR1 and CDR2: MNHNS, SASEGT. CDR3 length equals 15 residues. V lost 4 bases and J 1 base, leaving 11 bases between the germline ends. The CDR3 DNA sequence: TGTGCCAGCAGTGGGACAGTTCGAAGCAATCAGCCCCAGCATTTT. Protein product: CASSGTVRSNQPQHF.

This clonotype was seen repeatedly, ten times or more. V and J are TRBV2 and TRBJ2-7; no reliable D call. There are 15 residues in the CDR3. Germline V gene lookup returns CDR1 SNHLY and CDR2 FYNNEI. The V and J ends lost 8 bases and 0 bases respectively, with 17 bases between them. As DNA, the CDR3 is TGTGCCAGCGGCGGACCGACCAGGAGCTCCTACGAGCAGTACTTC. It specifies CASGGPTRSSYEQYF.

This clonotype has ten or more counts. This chain joins TRBV2 and TRBJ1-1, with 9 bases lining up with TRBD1. J gave up 4 bases and V 7 bases, and 4 bases lay outside the gene matches. The CDR3 length is 13 residues. Germline values: CDR1 SNHLY, CDR2 FYNNEI. CDR3 sequence reads: CASTGQGTTEAFF. The CDR3 DNA sequence: TGTGCCAGCACCGGACAGGGGACCACTGAAGCTTTCTTT.

This clonotype was detected ten times or more. An end of the junction does not agree with germline; a read error may underlie this. The chain recombines TRBV4-1 with TRBJ2-5, with D perhaps TRBD2 (5 bases). This CDR3 contains 13 residues. Per germline, CDR1 MGHRA and CDR2 YSYEKL. This CDR3 is CASSQGGRETQYF. CDR3 coding DNA: TGTGCCAGCAGCCAAGGAGGTCGAGAGACCCAGTACTTC.

This clonotype was counted many times. This rearrangement joins TRBV7-8 to TRBJ2-7; 9 bases fit TRBD2. J gave up 7 bases and V 1 base, and 11 bases lay outside the gene matches. CDR3 length: 16 residues. CDR1 SGHVS and CDR2 FQNEAQ come from the germline V gene. The CDR3 is CASSLDAVAGDQEQYF. The CDR3 nucleotides are TGTGCCAGCAGCTTAGATGCGGTAGCGGGGGATCAGGAGCAGTACTTC.

This clonotype was counted ten times or more. The chain links TRBV5-1 to TRBJ2-2; 11 bases map to TRBD1. The junction had 8 bases not matched to a gene; V was cut back by 7 bases and J by 3 bases. Germline-derived CDR1 and CDR2 are SGHRS and YFSETQ. The CDR3 runs to 16 residues. The CDR3 loop reads CASSRGQGVDTGELFF. DNA of the CDR3: TGCGCCAGCTCCAGGGGACAGGGGGTCGACACCGGGGAGCTGTTTTTT.

This chain connects TRBV11-2 to TRBJ1-2; the match to TRBD1 covers 7 bases. This CDR3 comprises 16 residues. V was clipped by 7 bases and J by 4 bases; unmatched bases: 15. The germline gives CDR1 SGHAT, CDR2 FQNNGV. CDR3 sequence: CASTRLQARTGYGYTF. The DNA of the CDR3 is TGTGCCAGCACCCGCCTCCAAGCCAGGACAGGCTATGGCTACACCTTC.

J is TRBJ1-2 and V is TRBV4-1; D gene unclear. The length of the CDR3 is 15 residues. The V and J ends lost 3 bases and 7 bases respectively, with 18 bases between them. Germline-derived CDR1 and CDR2 are MGHRA and YSYEKL. Here the CDR3 DNA reads TGCGCCAGCAGCCATATTGGGTCCTTCTCTGGTGGCTACACCTTC. This gives the protein CASSHIGSFSGGYTF.

Many counts were recorded for this clonotype. The chain is built from TRBV7-2 and TRBJ1-5, with 7 bases aligning to TRBD1. This CDR3 spans 15 amino acids. Losses at the gene ends were 5 bases for V and 5 bases for J; bases not matched to a gene: 9. Looked up from germline, CDR1 is SGHTA and CDR2 is FQGNSA. This CDR3 is CASSLRGRGDQPQHF. CDR3 in DNA: TGTGCCAGCAGCCTCAGGGGGAGGGGTGATCAGCCCCAGCATTTT.

This clonotype has just one count. This chain links TRBV6-1 with TRBJ1-2, with 8 nucleotides matching TRBD1. Germline V gives CDR1 MNHNS, CDR2 SASEGT. This CDR3 has 13 amino acids. V lost 5 bases to trimming and J lost 12 bases; unmatched junction nucleotides: 11. The CDR3 loop reads CASSPQGAGGHTF. The CDR3 DNA reads as TGTGCCAGCAGTCCCCAGGGGGCCGGCGGCCACACCTTC.

This clonotype was seen many times. The V and J genes are TRBV15 and TRBJ1-2; TRBD1 aligns across 7 bases. Looked up from germline, CDR1 is LNHNV and CDR2 is YYDKDF (reference sequence). CDR3 length: 16 amino acids. V dropped 0 bases and J dropped 7; count of bases not matched to a gene: 11. CDR3 loop: CATSRDIGQGVRGYTF. CDR3 coding DNA: TGTGCCACCAGCAGAGATATTGGGCAGGGGGTACGTGGCTACACCTTC.